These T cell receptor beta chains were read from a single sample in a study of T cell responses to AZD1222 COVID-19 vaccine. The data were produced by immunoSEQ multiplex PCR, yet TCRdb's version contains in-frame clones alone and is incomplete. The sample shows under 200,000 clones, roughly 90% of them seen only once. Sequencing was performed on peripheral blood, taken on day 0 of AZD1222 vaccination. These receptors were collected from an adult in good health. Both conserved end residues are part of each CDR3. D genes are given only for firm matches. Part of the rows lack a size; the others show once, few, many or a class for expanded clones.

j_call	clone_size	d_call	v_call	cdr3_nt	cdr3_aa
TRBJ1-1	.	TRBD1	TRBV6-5	TGTGCCAGCAGTTCGACAGGGACTGAAGCTTTCTTT	CASSSTGTEAFF
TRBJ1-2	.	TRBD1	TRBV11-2	TGTGCCAGCAGCTTGAGGGGGCAGGATGGCTACACCTTC	CASSLRGQDGYTF
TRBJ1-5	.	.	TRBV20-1	TGCAGTGCTAGTTCAGGGTATAGCGATCAGCCCCAGCATTTT	CSASSGYSDQPQHF
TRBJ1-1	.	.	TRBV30	TGTGCCTGGAGTAGGCAGGGTGGGACTGAAGCTTTCTTT	CAWSRQGGTEAFF
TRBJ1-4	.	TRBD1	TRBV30	TGTGCCTGGAGTGTAGGGTCGACAGGGAATGAAAAACTGTTTTTT	CAWSVGSTGNEKLFF
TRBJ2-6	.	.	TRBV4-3	TGCGCCAGCAGCCAAGAAAACAGCAGAGCCTCTGGGGCCAACGTCCTGACTTTC	CASSQENSRASGANVLTF
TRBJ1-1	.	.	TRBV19	TGTGCCAGTAGTATCTTAGGGGGAACTGAAGCTTTCTTT	CASSILGGTEAFF
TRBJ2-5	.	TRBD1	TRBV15	TGTGCCACCAGCAGAGGTGGGACAGGGGGTCAAGAGACCCAGTACTTC	CATSRGGTGGQETQYF
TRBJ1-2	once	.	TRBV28	TGTGCCAGCAGTTTCAGGGGATATGGCTACACCTTC	CASSFRGYGYTF
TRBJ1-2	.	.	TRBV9	TGTGCCAGCAGCGTAGATCTGGGTAACTATGGCTACACCTTC	CASSVDLGNYGYTF
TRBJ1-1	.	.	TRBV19	TGTGCCAGTAGTGCCGATCGTTTCACTGAAGCTTTCTTT	CASSADRFTEAFF
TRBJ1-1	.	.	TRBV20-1	TGCAGTGCTAGCTTTTGGCCTGAAGCTTTCTTT	CSASFWPEAFF
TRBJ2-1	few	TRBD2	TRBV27	TGTGCCAGCAGTTTAATTAGCGGGAGGGCCCTCAACAATGAGCAGTTCTTC	CASSLISGRALNNEQFF
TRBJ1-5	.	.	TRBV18	TGTGCCAGCTCACCACCTGCCAGGGCCAATCAGCCCCAGCATTTT	CASSPPARANQPQHF
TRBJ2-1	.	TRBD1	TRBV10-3	TGTGCCATCAGTGAGGGGACAGGGGGGAGGAATGAGCAGTTCTTC	CAISEGTGGRNEQFF
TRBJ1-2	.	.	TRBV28	TGTGCCAGCAGTCCCCTTAACTATGGCTACACCTTC	CASSPLNYGYTF
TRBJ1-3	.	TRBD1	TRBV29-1	TGCAGCGCCGTACAGGGGGCCTTATCTGGAAACACCATATATTTT	CSAVQGALSGNTIYF
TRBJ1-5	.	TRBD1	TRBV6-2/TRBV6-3	TGTGCCAGCAGTTACTCCCTCCTACGGACAGGGAGAAGTCAGCCCCAGCATTTT	CASSYSLLRTGRSQPQHF
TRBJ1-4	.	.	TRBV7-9	TGTGCCAGCAGCGGTTCAAACAATGAAAAACTGTTTTTT	CASSGSNNEKLFF
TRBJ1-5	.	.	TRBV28	TGTGCCAGCAGTTTCTTGAGGAGCAATCAGCCCCAGCATTTT	CASSFLRSNQPQHF
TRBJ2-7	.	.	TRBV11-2	TGTGCCAGCAGCTTAGGGAGGGGGTACGAGCAGTACTTC	CASSLGRGYEQYF
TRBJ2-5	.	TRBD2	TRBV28	TGTGCCAGCAGTTCCCCGAGCGGGAGTATAGAGACCCAGTACTTC	CASSSPSGSIETQYF
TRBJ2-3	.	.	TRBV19	TGTGCCAGTAGTATGGGCGGACCCACAGATACGCAGTATTTT	CASSMGGPTDTQYF
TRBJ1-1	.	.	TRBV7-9	TGTGCCAGCAGAACTCCGGGACAACCGAACACTGAAGCTTTCTTT	CASRTPGQPNTEAFF
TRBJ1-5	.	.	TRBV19	TGTGCCAGTAGTACGGCAGGCGGTCAGCCCCAGCATTTT	CASSTAGGQPQHF
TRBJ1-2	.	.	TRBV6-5	.	CASSTSTGIYGYTF
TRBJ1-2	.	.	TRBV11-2	TGTGCCAGCAGCGGGGGCTTCTATGGCTACACCTTC	CASSGGFYGYTF